One sample yielded the 20 T cell receptor beta chains listed below, sequenced in a study of beta chain features in type 1 diabetes. The isolated RNA, all of it, was reverse transcribed, so expressed TCRB transcripts were what got sequenced. Sequencing used immunoSEQ multiplex PCR; TCRdb keeps in-frame clones, though not all of them. Of 330,000 or so clones in the sample, approximately 15% were seen once. The specimen was central memory CD4+ T cells from blood. These receptors were collected from a man aged 25 to 40 in good health.

The chain joins TRBV4-3 to TRBJ2-3; weak D call: TRBD1 (6 bases). CDR1 is LGHNA, CDR2 YSLEER, per germline. The CDR3 spans 15 residues. The V end was cut by 0 bases, the J end by 4 bases, with 11 bases between. The CDR3 coding sequence is TGCGCCAGCAGCCAAGATCACGCAGGGGCAGATACGCAGTATTTT. Its protein product is CASSQDHAGADTQYF.

This clone showed up just a few times. This CDR3 is CASSPHQGNEQYF. In DNA form, the CDR3 reads TGCGCCAGCAGCCCACATCAGGGAAACGAGCAGTACTTC. V usage is TRBV4-1 and J usage is TRBJ2-7, with D possibly being TRBD1 (5 bases). V was cut by 4 bases and J by 5 bases, with 12 bases left in between. CDR3 length equals 13 residues. Germline CDR1 is MGHRA and CDR2 is YSYEKL.

This clone was seen only a few times. The chain has TRBV7-2 and TRBJ1-1; tentatively, D is TRBD1 (5 bases). Germline V lookup: CDR1 SGHTA, CDR2 FQGNSA. The germline V and J ends were trimmed by 2 bases and 6 bases, with 16 bases remaining between them. The length of the CDR3 is 15 residues. In DNA form, the CDR3 reads TGTGCCAGCAGCTTAATCGGAGGGGTCGGTGCTGAAGCTTTCTTT. It yields the protein CASSLIGGVGAEAFF.

This clone was detected a few times. The V gene is TRBV6-6, the J gene TRBJ2-4, with D perhaps matching TRBD1 or TRBD2 (7 bases each). In germline, CDR1 is MNHNY, CDR2 SVGAGI (reference sequence). Trimming took 8 bases from V and 7 from J, leaving 18 bases between them. The CDR3 sequence is 14 residues long. CDR3 protein: CASRNRQGGNIQYF. CDR3 DNA: TGTGCCAGCCGAAATCGACAGGGAGGGAACATTCAGTACTTC.

This clone was observed a handful of times. V gene TRBV7-2 combines with J gene TRBJ1-3; D is uncertain. Between the trimmed V and J ends, which lost 5 bases and 0 bases, there was a span of 5 bases. Germline loops: CDR1 SGHTA, CDR2 FQGNSA. The CDR3 sequence is 13 residues long. CDR3 nucleotide sequence: TGTGCCAGCAGCCTCTCCTCTGGAAACACCATATATTTT. It translates to CASSLSSGNTIYF. The variable domain in full, with the rest retrieved from reference TRBV7-2 and TRBJ1-3, is GAGVSQSPSNKVTEKGKDVELRCDPISGHTALYWYRQSLGQGLEFLIYFQGNSAPDKSGLPSDRFSAERTGGSVSTLTIQRTQQEDSAVYLCASSLSSGNTIYFGEGSWLTVV.

This rearrangement joins TRBV25-1 to TRBJ2-6; no firm D call. The germline CDR1 and CDR2 sequences are MGHDK and SYGVNS. Trimming shortened V by 5 bases and J by 9 bases, and 11 bases separated the two germline ends. The CDR3 runs to 13 residues. The chain's CDR3 is CASSRNTLNVLTF. CDR3 DNA: TGTGCCAGCAGTAGAAACACCCTCAACGTCCTGACTTTC.

The gene calls are TRBV7-6 and TRBJ2-2, with a weak D call TRBD2 (6 bases). This CDR3 has 17 residues. Trimming took 5 bases from V and 6 from J, leaving 22 bases between them. In germline, CDR1 is SGHVS, CDR2 FNYEAQ. Written as DNA, the CDR3 is TGTGCCAGCAGCCTGGGTCTTCCGGGGGACCCTCCCGGGGAGCTGTTTTTT. Translation gives CASSLGLPGDPPGELFF.

The rearrangement joins TRBV6-6 to TRBJ2-5; possibly TRBD1 or TRBD2 for D (5 bases each). CDR3 length: 14 amino acids. Germline values: CDR1 MNHNY, CDR2 SVGAGI (reference sequence). V was cut by 5 bases and J by 5 bases, with 15 bases left in between. CDR3 DNA sequence: TGTGCCAGCAGTAGGGACGCGTGGGGGGAGACCCAGTACTTC. It is translated as CASSRDAWGETQYF.

This clone was detected only a few times. The chain couples TRBV5-4 to TRBJ2-3; 8 bases map to TRBD1. This CDR3 contains 15 residues. Germline trimming cut 4 bases from V and 2 bases from J; bases unmatched to any gene: 6. In germline, CDR1 is SGHNT, CDR2 YYREEE (reference sequence). CDR3 nucleotides: TGTGCCAGCAGCCAAGGACAGGGACCCACAGATACGCAGTATTTT. It specifies CASSQGQGPTDTQYF.

This clone was recorded at least ten times. Written as DNA, the CDR3 is TGTGCCAGCAGGCGGGAGGGCCGTACAGATACGCAGTATTTT. The encoded protein is CASRREGRTDTQYF. This rearrangement joins TRBV27 to TRBJ2-3; 9 bases agree with TRBD2. With 6 bases clipped from V and 3 bases from J, the junction kept 4 bases outside the gene matches. Germline values: CDR1 MNHEY, CDR2 SMNVEV (reference sequence). This CDR3 is built from 14 residues.

This chain joins TRBV6-1 and TRBJ1-2; 10 positions match TRBD1. Germline loops: CDR1 MNHNS, CDR2 SASEGT. The CDR3 is 13 amino acids. V shed 4 bases and J 9 bases; nucleotides not matched to a gene: 5. Here the CDR3 DNA reads TGTGCCAGCAGTGGGGGACAGGGGCTTCGCTACACCTTC. This codes for CASSGGQGLRYTF.

This clone was observed once. The J gene is TRBJ2-3, the V gene TRBV7-2; 7 bases agree with TRBD1. This CDR3 region has 14 residues. Per germline, CDR1 SGHTA and CDR2 FQGNSA. J was trimmed by 4 bases and V by 5 bases; bases with no gene match: 6. DNA for the CDR3: TGTGCCAGCAGCCCCTTCCAGGGGGCAGATACGCAGTATTTT. Its translation: CASSPFQGADTQYF.

This clone was seen only a few times. The chain carries TRBV18 and TRBJ2-1; no reliable D call. V dropped 2 bases and J dropped 2 bases, with 7 bases sitting between them. This CDR3 region has 14 residues. CDR1 KGHSH and CDR2 LQKENI come from the germline V gene. The CDR3 sequence: CASSPGIAYNEQFF. The CDR3 DNA sequence: TGTGCCAGCTCACCAGGGATCGCCTACAATGAGCAGTTCTTC.

This clone was found a few times. The V and J genes are TRBV4-1 and TRBJ2-2; 8 bases are shared with TRBD2. The CDR3 runs 16 residues. With V trimmed by 2 bases and J by 6 bases, 8 bases remained unmatched. CDR1 is MGHRA and CDR2 is YSYEKL in the germline V gene. For the CDR3, the DNA is TGCGCCAGCAGCCAATCAGGCGGGAGGTTAGCCGGGGAGCTGTTTTTT. This translates into CASSQSGGRLAGELFF.

The chain links TRBV27 to TRBJ1-4; D unresolved. Germline V gene lookup returns CDR1 MNHEY and CDR2 SMNVEV (reference sequence). This CDR3 has 12 amino acids. Between the trimmed V and J ends, which lost 5 bases and 5 bases, there was a span of 6 bases. CDR3 nucleotides: TGTGCCAGCAGTAGCAGGAATGAAAAACTGTTTTTT. It specifies CASSSRNEKLFF. The variable domain in full, with the rest retrieved from reference TRBV27 and TRBJ1-4, is EAQVTQNPRYLITVTGKKLTVTCSQNMNHEYMSWYRQDPGLGLRQIYYSMNVEVTDKGDVPEGYKVSRKEKRNFPLILESPSPNQTSLYFCASSSRNEKLFFGSGTQLSVL.

The V and J genes are TRBV5-8 and TRBJ1-2, with a possible D match to TRBD1 (6 bases). Germline V lookup: CDR1 SGHTS, CDR2 YDEGEE. The CDR3 runs 14 residues. The V end was cut by 4 bases, the J end by 5 bases, with 15 bases between. The DNA of the CDR3 is TGTGCCAGCAGCCGAGGTCAACAGGGATATGGCTACACCTTC. It yields the protein CASSRGQQGYGYTF. Using reference TRBV5-8 and TRBJ1-2 for the parts outside the CDR3, the full variable domain is EAGVTQSPTHLIKTRGQQATLRCSPISGHTSVYWYQQALGLGLQFLLWYDEGEERNRGNFPPRFSGRQFPNYSSELNVNALELEDSALYLCASSRGQQGYGYTFGSGTRLTVV.

The chain is built from TRBV11-2 and TRBJ2-5; 8 bases agree with TRBD2. The germline V gene has CDR1 SGHAT and CDR2 FQNNGV. V lost 5 bases and J lost 5; bases outside the gene matches: 13. The CDR3 contains 16 residues. CDR3: CASSEPGLGIGETQYF. The CDR3 bases are TGTGCCAGCAGCGAACCGGGACTAGGGATTGGCGAGACCCAGTACTTC.

The table lists this clone with a few counts. V and J are TRBV18 and TRBJ1-1; D is possibly TRBD1 (5 bases). V lost 0 bases and J 1 base, leaving 12 bases between the germline ends. CDR3 size: 16 residues. Germline-derived CDR1 and CDR2 are KGHSH and LQKENI. The CDR3 DNA reads as TGTGCCAGCTCACCACCGAAGGGGTTGACGAACACTGAAGCTTTCTTT. This encodes CASSPPKGLTNTEAFF.

A few counts support this clone. This chain links TRBV23-1 with TRBJ2-1; 10 bases line up with TRBD2. TRBV23-1 is annotated as an ORF whose role is uncertain. With 6 bases clipped from V and 5 bases from J, the junction kept 4 bases outside the gene matches. The CDR3 is made up of 14 amino acids. The CDR3 bases are TGCGCCAGCAGCCAAGGACTAGCGGACAATGAGCAGTTCTTC. It translates to CASSQGLADNEQFF.

CDR3: CASSFKAETEAFF. The CDR3 nucleotides read TGCGCCAGCAGCTTCAAAGCTGAAACTGAAGCTTTCTTT. The rearrangement links TRBV5-1 to TRBJ1-1; no firm D call. V lost 2 bases to trimming and J lost 5 bases, with 10 bases between them. Germline V gene data show CDR1 as SGHRS and CDR2 as YFSETQ. The CDR3 has 13 residues.